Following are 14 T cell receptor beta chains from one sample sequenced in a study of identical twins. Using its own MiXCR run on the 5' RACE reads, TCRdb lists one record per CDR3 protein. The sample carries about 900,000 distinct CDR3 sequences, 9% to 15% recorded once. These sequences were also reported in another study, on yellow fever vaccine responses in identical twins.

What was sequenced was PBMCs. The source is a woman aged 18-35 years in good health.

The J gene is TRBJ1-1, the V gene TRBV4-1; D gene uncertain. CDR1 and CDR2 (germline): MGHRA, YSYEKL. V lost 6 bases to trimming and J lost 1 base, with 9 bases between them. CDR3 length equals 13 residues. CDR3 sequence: CASRTSSNTEAFF. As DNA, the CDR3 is TGCGCCAGCAGAACCAGCTCGAACACTGAAGCTTTCTTT.

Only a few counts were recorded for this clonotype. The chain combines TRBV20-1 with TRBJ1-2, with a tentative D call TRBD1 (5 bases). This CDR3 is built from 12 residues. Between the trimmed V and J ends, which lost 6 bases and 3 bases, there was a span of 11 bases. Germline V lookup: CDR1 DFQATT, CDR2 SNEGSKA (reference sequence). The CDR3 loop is CSASGPHYGYTF. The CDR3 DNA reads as TGCAGTGCCTCAGGGCCTCACTATGGCTACACCTTC.

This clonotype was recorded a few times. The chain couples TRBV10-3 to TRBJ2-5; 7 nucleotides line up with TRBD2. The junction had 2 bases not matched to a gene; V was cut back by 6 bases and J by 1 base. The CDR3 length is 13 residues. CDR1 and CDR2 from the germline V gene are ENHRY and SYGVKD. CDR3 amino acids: CAIRGGSQETQYF. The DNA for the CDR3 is TGTGCCATCAGGGGGGGGTCCCAAGAGACCCAGTACTTC.

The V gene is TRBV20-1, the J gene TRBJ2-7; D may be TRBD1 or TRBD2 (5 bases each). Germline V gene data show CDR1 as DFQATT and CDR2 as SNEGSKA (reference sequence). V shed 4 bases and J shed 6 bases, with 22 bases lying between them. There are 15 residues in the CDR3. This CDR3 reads CSATYRDPQPSEQYF. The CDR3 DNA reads TGCAGTGCTACTTACCGGGACCCACAACCCTCCGAGCAGTACTTC.

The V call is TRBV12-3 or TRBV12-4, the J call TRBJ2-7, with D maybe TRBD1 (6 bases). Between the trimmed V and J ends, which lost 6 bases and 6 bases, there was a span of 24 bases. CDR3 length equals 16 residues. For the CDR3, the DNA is TGTGCCAGCAGCAGAAACCGGGACACCTTAAAACTCGAGCAGTACTTC. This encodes CASSRNRDTLKLEQYF.

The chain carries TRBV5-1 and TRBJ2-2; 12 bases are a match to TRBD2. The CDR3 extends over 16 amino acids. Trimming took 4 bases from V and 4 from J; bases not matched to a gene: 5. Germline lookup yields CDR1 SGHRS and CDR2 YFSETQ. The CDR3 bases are TGCGCCAGCAGCCCGCGGACTAGCGGGACCACCGGGGAGCTGTTTTTT. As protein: CASSPRTSGTTGELFF.

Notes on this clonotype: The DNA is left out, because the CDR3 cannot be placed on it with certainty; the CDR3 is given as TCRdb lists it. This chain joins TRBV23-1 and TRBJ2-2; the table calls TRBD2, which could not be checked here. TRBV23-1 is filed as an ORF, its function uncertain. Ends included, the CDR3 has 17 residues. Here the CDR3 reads CASSQEKRNLTPGSCFF.

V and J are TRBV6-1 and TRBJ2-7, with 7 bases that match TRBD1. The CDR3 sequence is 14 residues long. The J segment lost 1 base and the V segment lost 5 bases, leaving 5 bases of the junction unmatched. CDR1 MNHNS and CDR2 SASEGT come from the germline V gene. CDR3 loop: CASSRTGFSYEQYF. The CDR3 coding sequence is TGTGCCAGCAGTAGGACAGGATTTTCCTACGAGCAGTACTTC.

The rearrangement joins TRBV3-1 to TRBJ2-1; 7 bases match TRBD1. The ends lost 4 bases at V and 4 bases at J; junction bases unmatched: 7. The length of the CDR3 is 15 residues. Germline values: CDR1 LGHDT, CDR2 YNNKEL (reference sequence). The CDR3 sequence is CASSPAGTEYNEQFF. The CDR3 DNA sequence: TGTGCCAGCAGCCCCGCCGGGACAGAATACAATGAGCAGTTCTTC.

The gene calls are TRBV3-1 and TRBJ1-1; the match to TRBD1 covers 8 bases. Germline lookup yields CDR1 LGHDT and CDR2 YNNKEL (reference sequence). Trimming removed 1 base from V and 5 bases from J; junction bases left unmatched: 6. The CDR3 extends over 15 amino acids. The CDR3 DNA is TGTGCCAGCAGCCAAGCCAGGGGGCTACGGACTGAAGCTTTCTTT. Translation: CASSQARGLRTEAFF.

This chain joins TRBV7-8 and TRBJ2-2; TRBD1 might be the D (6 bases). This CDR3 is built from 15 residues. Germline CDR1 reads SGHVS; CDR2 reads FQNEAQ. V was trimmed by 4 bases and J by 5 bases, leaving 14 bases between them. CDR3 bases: TGTGCCAGCAGCTCGTCATTACAGGGAACCGGGGAGCTGTTTTTT. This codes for CASSSSLQGTGELFF.

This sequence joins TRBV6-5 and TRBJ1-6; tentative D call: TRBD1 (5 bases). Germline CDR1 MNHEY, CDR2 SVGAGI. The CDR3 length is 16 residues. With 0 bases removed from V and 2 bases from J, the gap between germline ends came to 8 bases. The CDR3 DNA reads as TGTGCCAGCAGTTACTCGAGACAGACCTATAATTCACCCCTCCACTTT. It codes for CASSYSRQTYNSPLHF.

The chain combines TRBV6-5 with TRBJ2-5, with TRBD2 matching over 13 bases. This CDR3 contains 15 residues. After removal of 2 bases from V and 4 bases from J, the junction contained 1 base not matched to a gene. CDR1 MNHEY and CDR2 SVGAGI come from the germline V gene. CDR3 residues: CASSYRLAGGETQYF. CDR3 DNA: TGTGCCAGCAGTTACCGACTAGCGGGGGGAGAGACCCAGTACTTC.

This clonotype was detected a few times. The CDR3 coding sequence is TGTGCCAGCAGCCAAGATCACGAGCAGTACGTC. Protein product: CASSQDHEQYV. This chain uses TRBV3-1 with TRBJ2-7; no firm D call. Germline values: CDR1 LGHDT, CDR2 YNNKEL (reference sequence). V was pared by 0 bases and J by 5 bases, with 2 bases between. This CDR3 has 11 residues.